Below, 26 T cell receptor beta chains from the same sample are listed, as sequenced in a study of tumor and adjacent non-tumor tissue in lung cancer. Three rounds of nested PCR, following a modified ARM-PCR protocol, produced the TCRbeta library. TCRdb reanalysed the multiplex PCR reads using MiXCR and keeps one entry per CDR3 protein. The sample gives about 98,000 distinct CDR3 sequences, 80% of which show up once; around 30% is in the top ten. This sample's RNA came from whole unsorted tissue. More than 3 cm separated this lung sample from the edge of the tumor. The specimen was distant non-tumor lung tissue. Receptor source: a man between 60 and 75 years old with small cell lung cancer.

A single count supports this clonotype. The conserved final phenylalanine or tryptophan is absent from the CDR3, which likely points to a read error. The chain joins TRBV11-2 to TRBJ2-3; either TRBD1 or TRBD2 may fit D (5 bases each). CDR1 is SGHAT, CDR2 FQNNGV, per germline. The CDR3 is made up of 17 amino acids. The CDR3 bases are TGTGCGAACAGCTCCGGGACCCAATTTTCGAACACAGATACGCAGTATTCT. This gives the protein CANSSGTQFSNTDTQYS.

This rearrangement joins TRBV12-3 or TRBV12-4 to TRBJ1-5; TRBD1 is a possible D gene (6 bases). This CDR3 spans 18 amino acids. CDR3 protein: CRSSFSDRGWYSNQPQHF. The CDR3 DNA reads as TGTCGCAGCAGTTTCTCGGACAGAGGCTGGTATAGCAATCAGCCCCAGCATTTT.

As regards this clonotype: A read error may be the cause here, since a much bigger clone is one base away. The chain links TRBV30 to TRBJ2-6; perhaps TRBD1 as D (5 bases). The CDR3 is made up of 15 amino acids. Germline V gene lookup returns CDR1 GTSNPN and CDR2 SVGIG (reference sequence). The CDR3 spells CAWSLRGSGANALTF. The CDR3 DNA sequence: TGTGCCTGGAGTCTTAGGGGCTCTGGGGCCAACGCCCTGACTTTC.

A word on this clonotype: The germline gene is not matched at one end of the junction; a read error may be the cause. The chain recombines TRBV4-1 with TRBJ1-2; D unclear. CDR3 length: 15 residues. Germline CDR1 reads MGHRA; CDR2 reads YSYEKL. CDR3 DNA sequence: TGTGCCAGCAGGCCTCCCGGACGGATAAATTATGGCTACACCTTC. This codes for CASRPPGRINYGYTF.

This clonotype was recorded only once. This chain joins TRBV29-1 and TRBJ2-1; 11 nucleotides line up with TRBD2. The end of the DNA aligns better with TRBJ2-7, so the J call may be wrong. Germline-derived CDR1 and CDR2 are SQVTM and ANQGSEA. The CDR3 has 15 residues. The chain's CDR3 is CSVDLAGGPYNEQYF. CDR3 nucleotide sequence: TGCAGCGTTGACTTAGCGGGAGGGCCGTACAATGAGCAGTACTTC.

On this clonotype: At one end, the junction sequence differs from germline, possibly due to a read error. This chain uses TRBV11-2 with TRBJ1-1, with no clear D. The CDR3 runs 15 residues. CDR1 is SGHAT, CDR2 FQNNGV, per germline. The chain's CDR3 is CASSLGPGENTEVSF. CDR3 DNA: TGTGCCAGCAGCTTAGGCCCCGGGGAGAACACTGAAGTTTCCTTT.

The rearrangement links TRBV11-2 to TRBJ2-1, with D perhaps matching TRBD1 (5 bases). CDR3 length: 14 amino acids. Germline V gene lookup returns CDR1 SGHAT and CDR2 FQNNGV. Between the trimmed V and J ends, which lost 5 bases and 5 bases, there was a span of 13 bases. CDR3 DNA sequence: TGTGCCAGCAGCGAGCAGCAGGGCGACAATGAGCAGTTCTTC. Translation gives CASSEQQGDNEQFF.

Ten or more counts support this clonotype. J is TRBJ2-1 and V is TRBV20-1, with 8 nucleotides matching TRBD2. Germline CDR1 is DFQATT and CDR2 is SNEGSKA (reference sequence). J gave up 7 bases and V 3 bases, and 11 bases lay outside the gene matches. There are 15 residues in the CDR3. The CDR3 nucleotides read TGCAGTGCTAGCCCTCTAGCGGGTGGCGTTAATGAGCAGTTCTTC. Its protein product is CSASPLAGGVNEQFF.

The chain combines TRBV4-2 with TRBJ2-2, with 9 nucleotides matching TRBD2. V was clipped by 3 bases and J by 16 bases; unmatched bases: 24. The CDR3 length is 18 residues. Germline CDR1 is LGHNA and CDR2 is YNFKEQ. The CDR3 protein is CASSQGTSGAGGIGVPFF. In DNA form, the CDR3 reads TGTGCCAGCAGCCAGGGAACTAGCGGAGCGGGGGGCATCGGGGTGCCGTTTTTT.

This clonotype has a count of ten or more. This rearrangement joins TRBV6-1 to TRBJ2-1; 15 bases agree with TRBD2. From germline, CDR1 is MNHNS and CDR2 SASEGT. This CDR3 is 17 amino acids long. J lost 7 bases, V lost 5 bases, and 9 bases had no gene match. The CDR3 coding sequence is TGTGCCAGCAGTCGTCTCCGGACTAGCGGGAGGGCGAATGAGCAGTTCTTC. Protein sequence: CASSRLRTSGRANEQFF.

About this clonotype: The conserved phenylalanine or tryptophan is not found at the CDR3 terminus, so this likely reflects a read error. V gene TRBV6-5 combines with J gene TRBJ2-1; TRBD2 agrees at 11 bases. The V gene's germline CDR1 is MNHEY and CDR2 SVGAGI. CDR3 size: 17 residues. The V and J ends lost 11 bases and 3 bases, in that order; junction bases with no gene match: 15. The CDR3 DNA is TGTGCCTGCCGAACCCTTAGCGGGAGGGCCGGCTACAATGAGCAGTTCATC. Protein sequence: CACRTLSGRAGYNEQFI.

This clonotype was seen at least ten times. The V call is TRBV4-2, the J call TRBJ2-7, with D perhaps matching TRBD1 (5 bases). Germline assignment: CDR1 LGHNA and CDR2 YNFKEQ. CDR3 length: 13 residues. Trimming took 0 bases from V and 5 from J, leaving 8 bases between them. The CDR3 nucleotides read TGTGCCAGCAGCCAAGATCAGGGCAACGAGCAGTACTTC. Its protein product is CASSQDQGNEQYF.

This clonotype was picked up many times. The chain recombines TRBV6-5 with TRBJ2-3, with a possible D match to TRBD2 (6 bases). This CDR3 contains 14 residues. Germline loops: CDR1 MNHEY, CDR2 SVGAGI. V lost 8 bases and J lost 1, with 13 bases in between. The CDR3 loop reads CASRSGIGTDTQYF. CDR3 coding DNA: TGTGCCAGCCGTAGCGGAATTGGCACAGATACGCAGTATTTT.

About this clonotype itself: Its ends do not fully match the called genes, so a read error is possible. The chain couples TRBV29-1 to TRBJ1-2, with D tentatively TRBD1 (5 bases). CDR3 size: 15 residues. CDR1 SQVTM and CDR2 ANQGSEA come from the germline V gene. The CDR3 DNA reads TGCAGCGTTAAAGATCGTAAGAGGACAAGCTATGGCTACACCTTC. Translation gives CSVKDRKRTSYGYTF.

As regards this clonotype: This CDR3 fails to terminate in the conserved phenylalanine or tryptophan, so it likely reflects a read error. The chain recombines TRBV4-1 with TRBJ2-2; 10 bases match TRBD2. CDR3 length equals 18 residues. Germline values: CDR1 MGHRA, CDR2 YSYEKL. Here the CDR3 DNA reads TGCGCCAGTAGCCAAGCTCCTAGCGGGAGACGGAGAACCGGGGAGCTGTTTATT. Translated: CASSQAPSGRRRTGELFI.

CDR3 amino acids: CAISSTQITGELFF. The CDR3, as DNA: TGTGCCATCAGCTCTACTCAGATCACCGGGGAGTTATTTTTT. V is TRBV12-3 or TRBV12-4 and J is TRBJ2-2; D possibly corresponds to TRBD2 (5 bases). The V gene lost 10 bases and the J gene lost 17 bases, with 29 bases spanning the gap. The CDR3 has 14 amino acids.

Regarding this clonotype: The conserved phenylalanine or tryptophan normally closing the CDR3 is absent here, so this likely arose from a read error. The DNA of the CDR3 is TGTGCCAGCGGCTTAACGGGCAGCCAAGAGACCCAGTACTTG. It codes for CASGLTGSQETQYL. The genes are TRBV5-6 and TRBJ2-5, with D unresolved. This CDR3 is built from 14 residues. Germline V gene sequence: CDR1 SGHDT, CDR2 YYEEEE.

About this clonotype itself: The junction shows a germline mismatch at one end, possibly a read error. The rearrangement uses TRBV4-1 and TRBJ2-3; TRBD2 aligns across 8 bases. This CDR3 comprises 17 residues. Per the germline V gene, CDR1 is MGHRA and CDR2 is YSYEKL. The CDR3: CVSGISGNLGGLDTQYF. CDR3 sequence (DNA): TGCGTCAGCGGAATTAGCGGGAACCTCGGAGGATTAGATACGCAGTATTTT.

About this clonotype: Sequence at one end of the junction differs from germline and may be a read error. The chain is built from TRBV29-1 and TRBJ2-2; D is perhaps TRBD1 or TRBD2 (5 bases each). The CDR3 is 14 residues long. CDR1 SQVTM and CDR2 ANQGSEA come from the germline V gene. In DNA form, the CDR3 reads TGCAGCGTTGAAGATCCGACAGCCGGAAGGGAGCTGCTTTTT. It encodes CSVEDPTAGRELLF.

At least ten counts were recorded for this clonotype. V is TRBV30 and J is TRBJ2-1; TRBD2 matches 9 bases. The CDR3 is 14 amino acids. V lost 3 bases, J lost 7 bases, and 7 bases stayed unmatched. CDR1 and CDR2 from the germline V gene are GTSNPN and SVGIG (reference sequence). CDR3 loop: CAWSLSGSRNEQFF. DNA of the CDR3: TGTGCCTGGAGCCTTAGCGGGAGCAGGAATGAGCAGTTCTTC.

The genes are TRBV29-1 and TRBJ2-1, with 7 bases identical to TRBD2. The CDR3 sequence is 15 residues long. Germline V gives CDR1 SQVTM, CDR2 ANQGSEA. As DNA, the CDR3 is TGCGACGGAACCCCGTTGCGGGGGTATTACAATGAGCAGTTCTTC. This encodes CDGTPLRGYYNEQFF.

This clonotype was observed once. Germline is not matched at one junction end, which may reflect a read error. This sequence joins TRBV5-1 and TRBJ2-6; TRBD1 might be the D (5 bases). The CDR3 has 16 amino acids. The germline gives CDR1 SGHRS, CDR2 YFSETQ. For the CDR3, the DNA is TGCGCCAGCAGCTTGGAACAGTCCTCTGGGGCCTACGTCCTGACTTTC. Protein: CASSLEQSSGAYVLTF.

The V call is TRBV11-3, the J call TRBJ2-2; no firm D call. Germline CDR1 and CDR2: SGHNT and YENEEA. Trimming shortened V by 4 bases and J by 5 bases, and 14 bases separated the two germline ends. The CDR3 is 15 residues long. In DNA form, the CDR3 reads TGTGCCAGCAGCTACGGTGGCGTAGGGACCGGGGAGCTGTTTTTT. It codes for CASSYGGVGTGELFF. The entire variable domain, with the rest obtained from reference TRBV11-3 and TRBJ2-2, is as follows: EAGVVQSPRYKIIEKKQPVAFWCNPISGHNTLYWYLQNLGQGPELLIRYENEEAVDDSQLPKDRFSAERLKGVDSTLKIQPAELGDSAVYLCASSYGGVGTGELFFGEGSRLTVL.

In the case of this clonotype: The junction shows a germline mismatch at one end, possibly a read error. This sequence joins TRBV4-1 and TRBJ2-1; TRBD2 matches at 7 bases. The CDR3 is 16 residues long. Germline V lookup: CDR1 MGHRA, CDR2 YSYEKL. The CDR3 DNA follows: TGCGCCAGCAGCCAAGACGCGGGAGCATCCTATAATGGGCAGTTCTTC. This sequence encodes CASSQDAGASYNGQFF.

Notes on this clonotype: One junction end does not reproduce the germline sequence, and a read error may be involved. The gene calls are TRBV12-3 or TRBV12-4 and TRBJ2-3, with D perhaps TRBD2 (8 bases). The CDR3 is 17 residues long. DNA for the CDR3: TGTGCTAGCAGTTTAGGGGGCGGGAGGATTGGGAAAGGTACGCAGTATTTT. It specifies CASSLGGGRIGKGTQYF.

The V and J genes are TRBV20-1 and TRBJ2-5; 9 nucleotides match TRBD2. The CDR3 sequence is 13 residues long. CDR1 is DFQATT and CDR2 is SNEGSKA in the germline V gene (reference sequence). The trim removed 7 bases at V and 7 bases at J, leaving 10 bases unmatched. The CDR3 coding sequence is TGCAGTGTTGCCCTTAGCGGGAGTGTGACCCAGTACTTC. Translated: CSVALSGSVTQYF.